The clone carrying this T cell receptor (beta chain) was recorded at least ten times. Its antigen remains unidentified. The sample is drawn from a study of T cells after yellow fever vaccination. The CDR3 runs to 16 residues. The germline V gene encodes CDR1 ENHRY and CDR2 SYGVKD. J was trimmed by 0 bases and V by 6 bases; bases with no gene match: 5. Each CDR3 protein gets one entry after TCRdb re-called the 5' RACE reads with MiXCR. The data hold more than 350,000 distinct CDR3 sequences, with about 9.9% observed a single time. Study outcomes and limitations: When the response was secondary, it was weaker but reached its peak faster, day 5 versus 15.

This sequence was found in a young man who received the YFV17D yellow fever vaccine. The sequencing here drew on PBMCs, taken on the day of the first yellow fever vaccination. The chain combines TRBV10-3 with TRBJ2-2, with 9 positions matching TRBD1. The CDR3 sequence: CAISEQGATNTGELFF. In nucleotides, the CDR3 is TGTGCCATCAGCGAACAGGGGGCAACGAACACCGGGGAGCTGTTTTTT.